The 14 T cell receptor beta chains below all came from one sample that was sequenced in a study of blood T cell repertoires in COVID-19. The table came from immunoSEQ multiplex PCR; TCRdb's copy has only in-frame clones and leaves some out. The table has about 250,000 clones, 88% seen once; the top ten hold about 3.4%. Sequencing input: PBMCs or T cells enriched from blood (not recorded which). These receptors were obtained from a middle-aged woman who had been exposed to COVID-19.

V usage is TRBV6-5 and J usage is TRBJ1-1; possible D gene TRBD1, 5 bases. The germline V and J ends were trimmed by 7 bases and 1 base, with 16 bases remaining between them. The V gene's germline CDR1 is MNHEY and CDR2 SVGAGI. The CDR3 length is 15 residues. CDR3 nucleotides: TGTGCCAGCAACTTCCGGGAGGGGCCGAACACTGAAGCTTTCTTT. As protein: CASNFREGPNTEAFF.

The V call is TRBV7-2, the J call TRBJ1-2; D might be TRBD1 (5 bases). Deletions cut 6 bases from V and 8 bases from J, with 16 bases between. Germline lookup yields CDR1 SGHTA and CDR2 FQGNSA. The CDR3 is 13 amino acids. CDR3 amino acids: CASRDAGRNGYTF. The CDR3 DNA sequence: TGTGCCAGCAGGGATGCAGGGAGGAACGGCTACACCTTC.

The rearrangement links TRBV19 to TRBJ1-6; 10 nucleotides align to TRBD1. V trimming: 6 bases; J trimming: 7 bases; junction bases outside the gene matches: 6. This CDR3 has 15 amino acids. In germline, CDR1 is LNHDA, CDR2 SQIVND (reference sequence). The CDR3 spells CASRPTGGGNSPLHF. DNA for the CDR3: TGTGCCAGTAGGCCGACAGGGGGCGGGAATTCACCCCTCCACTTT.

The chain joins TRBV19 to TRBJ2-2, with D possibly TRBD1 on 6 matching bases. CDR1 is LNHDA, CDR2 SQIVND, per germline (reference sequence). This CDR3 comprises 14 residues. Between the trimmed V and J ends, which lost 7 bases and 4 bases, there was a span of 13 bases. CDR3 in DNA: TGTGCCAGTACCGCAGGGGCAATCACCGGGGAGCTGTTTTTT. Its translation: CASTAGAITGELFF. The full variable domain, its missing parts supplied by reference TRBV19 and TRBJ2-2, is DGGITQSPKYLFRKEGQNVTLSCEQNLNHDAMYWYRQDPGQGLRLIYYSQIVNDFQKGDIAEGYSVSREKKESFPLTVTSAQKNPTAFYLCASTAGAITGELFFGEGSRLTVL.

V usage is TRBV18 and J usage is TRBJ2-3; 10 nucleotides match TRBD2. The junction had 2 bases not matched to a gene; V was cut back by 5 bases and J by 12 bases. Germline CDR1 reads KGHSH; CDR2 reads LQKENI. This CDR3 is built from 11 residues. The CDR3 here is CASSGLAVQYF. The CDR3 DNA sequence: TGTGCCAGCTCAGGACTAGCGGTTCAGTATTTT.

As DNA, the CDR3 is TGTGCCAGCACCTCGGGGGGGGCGGGTGAAAAACTGTTTTTT. Translated: CASTSGGAGEKLFF. The chain carries TRBV11-2 and TRBJ1-4, with D perhaps TRBD1 (6 bases). The CDR3 spans 14 residues. The V end lost 7 bases, the J end lost 7 bases, and 16 bases lay between the germline ends. Germline V gene lookup returns CDR1 SGHAT and CDR2 FQNNGV.

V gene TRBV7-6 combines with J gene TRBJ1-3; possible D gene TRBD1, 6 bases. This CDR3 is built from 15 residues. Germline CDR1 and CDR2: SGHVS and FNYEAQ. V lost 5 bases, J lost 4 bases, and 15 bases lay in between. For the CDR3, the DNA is TGTGCCAGCAGCCCTCCCCGACAGGAAGGAAACACCATATATTTT. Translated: CASSPPRQEGNTIYF.

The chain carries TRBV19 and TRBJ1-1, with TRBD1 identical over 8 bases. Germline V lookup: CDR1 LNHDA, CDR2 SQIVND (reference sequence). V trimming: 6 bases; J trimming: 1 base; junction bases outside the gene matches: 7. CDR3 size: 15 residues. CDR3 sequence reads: CASSPDRVSNTEAFF. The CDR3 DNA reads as TGTGCCAGTAGCCCGGACAGGGTTTCGAACACTGAAGCTTTCTTT.

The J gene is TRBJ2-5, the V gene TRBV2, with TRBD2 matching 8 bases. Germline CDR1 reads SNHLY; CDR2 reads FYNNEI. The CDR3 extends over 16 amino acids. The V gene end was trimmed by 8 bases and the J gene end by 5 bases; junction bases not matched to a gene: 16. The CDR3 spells CASFPGLGGFLETQYF. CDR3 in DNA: TGTGCCAGCTTCCCGGGACTAGGGGGGTTCTTGGAGACCCAGTACTTC.

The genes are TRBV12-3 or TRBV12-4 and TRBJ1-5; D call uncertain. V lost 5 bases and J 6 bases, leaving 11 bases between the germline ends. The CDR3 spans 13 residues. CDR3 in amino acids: CASSRRVTQPQHF. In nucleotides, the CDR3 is TGTGCCAGCAGTAGGAGGGTTACTCAGCCCCAGCATTTT.

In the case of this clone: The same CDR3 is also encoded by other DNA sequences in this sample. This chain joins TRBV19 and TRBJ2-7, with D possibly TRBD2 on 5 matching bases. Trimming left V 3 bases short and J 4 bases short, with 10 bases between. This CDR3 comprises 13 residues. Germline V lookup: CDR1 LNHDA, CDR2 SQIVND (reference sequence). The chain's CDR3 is CASSMGSGYEQYV. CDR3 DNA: TGTGCCAGTAGTATGGGGAGCGGTTACGAGCAGTACGTC.

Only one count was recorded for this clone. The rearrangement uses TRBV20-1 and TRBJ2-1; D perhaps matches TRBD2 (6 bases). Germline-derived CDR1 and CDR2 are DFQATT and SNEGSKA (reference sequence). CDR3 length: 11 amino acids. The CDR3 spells CSGGKYNEQFF. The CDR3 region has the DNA TGCAGCGGGGGTAAATACAATGAGCAGTTCTTC.

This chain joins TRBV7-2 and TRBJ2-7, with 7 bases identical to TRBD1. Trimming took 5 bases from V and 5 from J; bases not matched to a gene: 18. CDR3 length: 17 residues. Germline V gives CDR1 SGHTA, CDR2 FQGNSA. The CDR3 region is CASSRQGGAYASHEQYF. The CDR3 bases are TGTGCCAGCAGCAGACAGGGTGGTGCCTACGCAAGTCACGAGCAGTACTTC.

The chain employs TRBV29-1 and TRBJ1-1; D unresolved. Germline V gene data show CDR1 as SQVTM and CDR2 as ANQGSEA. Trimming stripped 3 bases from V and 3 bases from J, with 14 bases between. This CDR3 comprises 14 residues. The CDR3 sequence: CSVDTVASDTEAFF. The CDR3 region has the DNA TGCAGCGTTGATACCGTCGCCTCGGACACTGAAGCTTTCTTT.